This TCR beta chain stems from a study of CD8+CD57+ T cells in acquired aplastic anemia. Background on the study: Isolated CD4+ and CD8+ cells, once sorted, yielded DNA averaging about 3.1 ug. Study observations and caveats: Found in both controls and patients were around 29 CD8+ CDR3 sequences.

The template used for profiling TCR beta VDJ and CDR3 was genomic DNA. TCRdb ran MiXCR on the reads and lists one entry per CDR3 protein. The data show 50,000 to 65,000 distinct CDR3 sequences, about 54% seen once. With respect to this clonotype: Its antigen is not known.

V lost 0 bases and J 2 bases, leaving 9 bases between the germline ends. The CDR3 has 14 residues. Germline CDR1 and CDR2: SGHRS and YFSETQ. This receptor was obtained from a human donor in good health, serving as a control. The sample consisted of sorted CD4+, CD8+, or CD8+CD57+ T cells (not recorded which) from PBMCs. The chain combines TRBV5-1 with TRBJ2-7; no clear D gene. The CDR3 nucleotides are TGCGCCAGCAGCTTGGCAGGAACTACCTACGAGCAGTACTTC. Translating it yields CASSLAGTTYEQYF.